This TCR beta chain emerged from a study of shared clonotypes between healthy human individuals. Study-level background: The plates for each donor numbered three CD4 naive, three CD4 memory, two CD8 naive and one CD8 memory. Overall study results and limits: Roughly 5% of naive CD4 clonotypes were shared across a few donors.

CD45RO negativity and positive selection for CCR7 defined naive CD8 cells, a population that excluded terminally differentiated effector memory CD45RA+ cells. Those who donated, Caucasian adults without exception, all lived in Nashville, Tennessee. Concerning this clone: Its antigen is unidentified.

Several immunoSEQ plates received, in even portions, the genomic DNA of each subset. Measured with immunoSEQ multiplex PCR; TCRdb has only the in-frame clones, and not every one. The table lists roughly 590,000 clones, just under 97% of them singletons. The TCR was taken from a woman younger than 45 in good health. Sequencing was carried out using naive CD8+ T cells sorted from blood.

The CDR3 nucleotides are TGTGCCAGCATCCGGGACATCAAATCACAGTACTTC. Translated, it gives CASIRDIKSQYF. The chain carries TRBV6-1 and TRBJ2-5, with D maybe TRBD1 (6 bases). The V end lost 7 bases, the J end lost 11 bases, and 17 bases lay between the germline ends. CDR3 length: 12 residues. Germline V gene data show CDR1 as MNHNS and CDR2 as SASEGT.